Each of the 10 T cell receptor beta chains below was sequenced from the same sample in a study of tumor-infiltrating lymphocytes in primary liver carcinoma. Extraction also yielded germline DNA, while blood RNA was obtained from unsorted whole blood. A constant-region primer served to make TCR beta cDNA from about 0.5 ug total RNA. Libraries of TCR beta came from three nested multiplex PCR rounds with slightly modified ARM-PCR. Use of TRBV1-TRBV30 forward primers with a C-beta reverse primer characterized the first two PCR rounds, which lasted about 11 cycles each. In TCRdb, the multiplex PCR reads were re-called with MiXCR into one record per CDR3 protein. The repertoire includes around 330,000 distinct CDR3 sequences, 50% to 75% of them detected once, and 17% sits in the top ten. Input material: peripheral blood. These receptors all stem from a woman in her twenties or thirties with primary liver carcinoma and hepatitis B virus infection.

The rearrangement joins TRBV11-2 to TRBJ2-1, with D perhaps TRBD2 (6 bases). This CDR3 is built from 16 residues. Germline V lookup: CDR1 SGHAT, CDR2 FQNNGV. Trimming stripped 8 bases from V and 10 bases from J, with 27 bases between. The CDR3 coding sequence is TGTGCCAGCGGCATCAGCCGGCCTAACGGGAGCAGGGAGCAGTTCTTC. Amino acids: CASGISRPNGSREQFF.

The chain uses TRBV4-1 and TRBJ1-5; D not resolved. This CDR3 is built from 13 residues. Germline values: CDR1 MGHRA, CDR2 YSYEKL. V was cut by 5 bases and J by 5 bases, with 10 bases left in between. CDR3 protein: CASSACRDQPQHF. CDR3 nucleotides: TGCGCCAGCAGCGCTTGTAGGGATCAGCCCCAGCATTTT.

As for this clonotype: Since a much larger clone is just one base distant, this may be a read error. No conserved phenylalanine or tryptophan ends this CDR3, so it is likely a read error. The rearrangement links TRBV12-3 or TRBV12-4 to TRBJ2-6; D not certain. V shed 7 bases and J shed 2 bases, with 12 bases lying between them. This CDR3 region has 15 residues. The CDR3 loop reads CASNLQTAGANVLTI. The CDR3 nucleotides read TGTGCCAGCAATCTACAGACCGCTGGGGCCAACGTCCTGACTATC.

This clonotype has ten or more counts. The chain combines TRBV12-3 or TRBV12-4 with TRBJ2-4; D call uncertain. V was pared by 7 bases and J by 9 bases, with 13 bases between. CDR3 length equals 12 residues. In DNA, the CDR3 is TGTGCCAGCAAAGGTTTGGGTAGCATTCAGTACTTC. It encodes CASKGLGSIQYF.

This clonotype was recorded a few times. The chain links TRBV28 to TRBJ2-1; 8 nucleotides agree with TRBD1. Per the germline V gene, CDR1 is MDHEN and CDR2 is SYDVKM. The CDR3 loop spans 16 amino acids. J lost 8 bases, V lost 3 bases, and 12 bases had no gene match. CDR3 amino acids: CASSLEDRDYMDEQFF. CDR3 bases: TGTGCCAGCAGTTTGGAGGACAGGGATTATATGGATGAGCAGTTCTTC.

The rearrangement links TRBV13 to TRBJ2-2; D possibly matches TRBD1 or TRBD2 (5 bases each). With 0 bases removed from V and 4 bases from J, the gap between germline ends came to 21 bases. Germline CDR1 and CDR2: PRHDT and FYEKMQ (reference sequence). This CDR3 comprises 19 residues. CDR3 coding DNA: TGTGCCAGCAGCTTAGGCCTTCTACTCTCCGGGGCGGCCACCGGGGAGCTGTTTTTT. Residues: CASSLGLLLSGAATGELFF. Variable domain in full (rest from reference TRBV13 and TRBJ2-2): AAGVIQSPRHLIKEKRETATLKCYPIPRHDTVYWYQQGPGQDPQFLISFYEKMQSDKGSIPDRFSAQQFSDYHSELNMSSLELGDSALYFCASSLGLLLSGAATGELFFGEGSRLTVL.

This clonotype was seen just once. A much larger clone is a single base away; this may be a read error. The rearrangement joins TRBV29-1 to TRBJ2-7, with 9 bases lining up with TRBD1. The CDR3 is 13 amino acids. The V gene's germline CDR1 is SQVTM and CDR2 ANQGSEA. J lost 9 bases, V lost 6 bases, and 12 bases had no gene match. The chain's CDR3 is CSVSTGGWDGQYF. The CDR3 DNA reads as TGCAGCGTGTCCACAGGGGGCTGGGACGGGCAGTACTTC.

The rearrangement links TRBV5-6 to TRBJ1-6, with D tentatively TRBD1 (6 bases). The germline V and J ends were trimmed by 3 bases and 0 bases, with 10 bases remaining between them. Germline loops: CDR1 SGHDT, CDR2 YYEEEE. CDR3 size: 16 residues. The CDR3 DNA sequence: TGTGCCAGCAGCTCTGACAGGACCTCCTATAATTCACCCCTCCACTTT. Amino acids: CASSSDRTSYNSPLHF.

Worth noting for this clonotype: The junction and the germline gene differ at one end; a read error may be behind it. The V and J genes are TRBV5-6 and TRBJ1-5; D gene ambiguous. The DNA end is a closer match to TRBJ2-3, so the J assignment may be wrong. This CDR3 has 14 residues. Germline assignment: CDR1 SGHDT and CDR2 YYEEEE. In DNA, the CDR3 is TGTGTCAGCAGCTTGAGTCAGATTAATCAGCACCAGTATTTT. Protein product: CVSSLSQINQHQYF.

This clonotype was counted only a few times. An end of the junction differs from the germline gene, which may be a read error. This chain uses TRBV12-3 or TRBV12-4 with TRBJ2-5; the D is unclear. The CDR3 consists of 12 residues. CDR3 in amino acids: CTSSLPQETQYF. The CDR3 DNA follows: TGTACCAGCAGTTTGCCCCAAGAGACCCAGTACTTC.